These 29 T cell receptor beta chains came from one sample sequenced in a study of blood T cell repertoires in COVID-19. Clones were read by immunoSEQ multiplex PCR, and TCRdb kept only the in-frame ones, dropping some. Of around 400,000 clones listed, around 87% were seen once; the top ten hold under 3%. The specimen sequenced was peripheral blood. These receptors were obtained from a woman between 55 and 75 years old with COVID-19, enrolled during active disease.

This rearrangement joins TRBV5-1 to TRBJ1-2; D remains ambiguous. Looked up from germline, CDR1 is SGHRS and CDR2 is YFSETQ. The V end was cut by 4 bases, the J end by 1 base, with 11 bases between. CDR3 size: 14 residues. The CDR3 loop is CASSRETGNYGYTF. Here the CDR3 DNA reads TGCGCCAGCAGCCGGGAAACGGGTAACTATGGCTACACCTTC.

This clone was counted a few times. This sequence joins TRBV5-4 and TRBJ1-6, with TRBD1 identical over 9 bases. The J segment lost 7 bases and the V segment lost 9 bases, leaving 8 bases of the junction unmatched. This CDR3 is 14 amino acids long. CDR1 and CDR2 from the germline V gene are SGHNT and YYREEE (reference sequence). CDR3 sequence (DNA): TGTGCCACCCGACAGGGGGTAGAAAATTCACCCCTCCACTTT. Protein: CATRQGVENSPLHF.

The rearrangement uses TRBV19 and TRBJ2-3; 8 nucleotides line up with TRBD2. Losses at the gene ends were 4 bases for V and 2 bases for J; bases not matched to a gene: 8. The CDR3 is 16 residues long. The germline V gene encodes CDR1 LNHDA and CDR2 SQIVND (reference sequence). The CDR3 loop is CASSRKLAVHTDTQYF. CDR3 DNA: TGTGCCAGTAGTAGAAAACTAGCGGTCCACACAGATACGCAGTATTTT.

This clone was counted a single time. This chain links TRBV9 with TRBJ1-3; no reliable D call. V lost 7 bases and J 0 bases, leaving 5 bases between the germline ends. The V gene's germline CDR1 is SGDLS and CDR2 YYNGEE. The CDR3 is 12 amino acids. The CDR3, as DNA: TGTGCCAGCTCATTCTCTGGAAACACCATATATTTT. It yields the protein CASSFSGNTIYF.

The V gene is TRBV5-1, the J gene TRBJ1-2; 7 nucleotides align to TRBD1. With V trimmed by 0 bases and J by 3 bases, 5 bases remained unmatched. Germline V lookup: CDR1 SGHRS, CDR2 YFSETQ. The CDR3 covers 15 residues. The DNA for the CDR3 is TGCGCCAGCAGCTTGGAGGACAGGCTCGACTATGGCTACACCTTC. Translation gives CASSLEDRLDYGYTF.

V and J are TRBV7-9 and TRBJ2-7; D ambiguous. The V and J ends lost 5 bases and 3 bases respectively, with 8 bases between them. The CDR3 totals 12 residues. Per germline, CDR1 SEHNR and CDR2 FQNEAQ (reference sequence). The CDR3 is CASSLTDYEQYF. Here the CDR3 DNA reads TGTGCCAGCAGCCTCACAGACTACGAGCAGTACTTC.

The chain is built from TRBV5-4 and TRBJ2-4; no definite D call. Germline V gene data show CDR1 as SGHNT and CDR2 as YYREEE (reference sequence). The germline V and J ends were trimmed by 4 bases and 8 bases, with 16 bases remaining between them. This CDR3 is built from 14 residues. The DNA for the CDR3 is TGTGCCAGCAGCCATCGAGGTGGCCAAGACATTCAGTACTTC. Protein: CASSHRGGQDIQYF.

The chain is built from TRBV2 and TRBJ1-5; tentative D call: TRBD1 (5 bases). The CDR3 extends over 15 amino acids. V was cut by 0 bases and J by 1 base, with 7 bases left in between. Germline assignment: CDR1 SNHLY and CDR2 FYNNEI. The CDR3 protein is CASSEAGVSNQPQHF. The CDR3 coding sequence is TGTGCCAGCAGTGAAGCAGGGGTGAGCAATCAGCCCCAGCATTTT.

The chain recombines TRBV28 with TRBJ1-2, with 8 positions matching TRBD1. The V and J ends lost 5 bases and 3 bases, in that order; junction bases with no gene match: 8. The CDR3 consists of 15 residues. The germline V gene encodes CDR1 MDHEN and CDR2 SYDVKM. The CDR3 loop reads CASSMPRGRDYGYTF. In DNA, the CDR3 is TGTGCCAGCAGTATGCCCAGGGGGCGGGACTATGGCTACACCTTC.

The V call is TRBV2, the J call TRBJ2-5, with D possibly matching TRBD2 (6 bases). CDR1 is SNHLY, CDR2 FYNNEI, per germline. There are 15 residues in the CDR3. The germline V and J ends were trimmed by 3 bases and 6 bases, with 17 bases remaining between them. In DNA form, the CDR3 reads TGTGCCAGCAGTGATGAGGTGCGGGATGGACAGACCCAGTACTTC. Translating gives CASSDEVRDGQTQYF.

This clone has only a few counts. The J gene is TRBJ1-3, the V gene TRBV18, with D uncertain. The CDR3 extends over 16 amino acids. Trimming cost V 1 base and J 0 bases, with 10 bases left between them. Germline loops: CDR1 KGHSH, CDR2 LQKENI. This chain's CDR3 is CASSPLTVSSGNTIYF. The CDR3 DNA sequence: TGTGCCAGCTCACCACTCACAGTCAGCTCTGGAAACACCATATATTTT.

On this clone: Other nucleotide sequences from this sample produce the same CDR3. The CDR3 protein is CASSQDRGGYTF. The CDR3 DNA follows: TGTGCCAGCAGCCAAGACAGGGGCGGCTACACCTTC. The chain uses TRBV3-1 (or the pseudogene TRBV3-2) and TRBJ1-2; D might be TRBD1 (6 bases). The CDR3 sequence is 12 residues long. The germline V gene encodes CDR1 LGHDT and CDR2 YNNKEL (reference sequence). The V end was cut by 0 bases, the J end by 8 bases, with 7 bases between.

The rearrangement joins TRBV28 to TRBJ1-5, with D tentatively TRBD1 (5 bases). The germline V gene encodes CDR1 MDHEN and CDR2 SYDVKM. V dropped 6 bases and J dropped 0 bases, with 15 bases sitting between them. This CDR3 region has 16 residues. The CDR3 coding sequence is TGTGCCAGCAGCCCAACCTCCGACAGTAGCAATCAGCCCCAGCATTTT. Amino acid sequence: CASSPTSDSSNQPQHF.

The CDR3 bases are TGTGCCAGCAGCCTCGGGACGGGGAGGGAGACCCAGTACTTC. Translation gives CASSLGTGRETQYF. The V and J genes are TRBV3-1 (or the pseudogene TRBV3-2) and TRBJ2-5; the D gene is possibly TRBD2 (6 bases). This CDR3 comprises 14 residues. CDR1 is LGHDT and CDR2 is YNNKEL in the germline V gene (reference sequence). V lost 4 bases, J lost 5 bases, and 14 bases lay in between.

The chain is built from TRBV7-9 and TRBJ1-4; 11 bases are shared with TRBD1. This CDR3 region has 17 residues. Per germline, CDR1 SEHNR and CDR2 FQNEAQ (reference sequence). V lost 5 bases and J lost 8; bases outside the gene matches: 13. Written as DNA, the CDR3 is TGTGCCAGCAGCGCGTCCCGGGACAGGGGGAAAGGGGAAAAACTGTTTTTT. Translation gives CASSASRDRGKGEKLFF.

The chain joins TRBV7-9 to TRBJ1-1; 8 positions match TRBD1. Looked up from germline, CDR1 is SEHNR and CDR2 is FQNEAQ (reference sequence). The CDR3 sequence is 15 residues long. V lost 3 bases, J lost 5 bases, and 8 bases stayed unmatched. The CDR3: CASSFAGGAGTEAFF. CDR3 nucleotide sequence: TGTGCCAGCAGCTTCGCAGGGGGCGCGGGTACTGAAGCTTTCTTT.

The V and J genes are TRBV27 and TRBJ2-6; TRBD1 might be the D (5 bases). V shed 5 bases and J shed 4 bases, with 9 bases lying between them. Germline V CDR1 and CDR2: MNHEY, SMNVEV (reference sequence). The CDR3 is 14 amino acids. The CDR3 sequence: CASSLRQGANVLTF. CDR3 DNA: TGTGCCAGCAGTCTAAGACAGGGGGCCAACGTCCTGACTTTC. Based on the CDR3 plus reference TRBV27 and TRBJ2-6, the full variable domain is EAQVTQNPRYLITVTGKKLTVTCSQNMNHEYMSWYRQDPGLGLRQIYYSMNVEVTDKGDVPEGYKVSRKEKRNFPLILESPSPNQTSLYFCASSLRQGANVLTFGAGSRLTVL.

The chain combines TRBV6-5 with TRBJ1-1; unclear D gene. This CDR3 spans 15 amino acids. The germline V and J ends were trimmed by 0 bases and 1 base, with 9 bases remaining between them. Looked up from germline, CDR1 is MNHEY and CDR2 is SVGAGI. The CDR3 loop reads CASSYSRSGNTEAFF. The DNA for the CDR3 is TGTGCCAGCAGTTACTCGAGGTCTGGGAACACTGAAGCTTTCTTT.

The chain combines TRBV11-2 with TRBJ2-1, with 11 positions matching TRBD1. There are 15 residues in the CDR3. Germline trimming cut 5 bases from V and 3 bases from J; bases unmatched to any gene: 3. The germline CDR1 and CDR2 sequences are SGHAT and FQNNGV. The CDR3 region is CASSRDRGNYNEQFF. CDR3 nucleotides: TGTGCCAGCAGCCGGGACAGGGGGAACTACAATGAGCAGTTCTTC.

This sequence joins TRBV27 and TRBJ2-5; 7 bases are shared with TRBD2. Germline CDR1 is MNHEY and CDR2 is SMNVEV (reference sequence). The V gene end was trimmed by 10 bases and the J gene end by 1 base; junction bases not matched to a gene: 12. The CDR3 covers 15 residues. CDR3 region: CATQRRGVGQETQYF. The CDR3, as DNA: TGTGCCACCCAGCGTCGGGGGGTTGGCCAAGAGACCCAGTACTTC.

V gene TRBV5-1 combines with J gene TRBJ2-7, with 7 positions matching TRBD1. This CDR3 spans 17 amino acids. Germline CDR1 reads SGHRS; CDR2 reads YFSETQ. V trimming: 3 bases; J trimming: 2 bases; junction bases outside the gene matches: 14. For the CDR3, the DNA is TGCGCCAGCAGCTACTTAACAACAGGGGTGTGGACCTACGAGCAGTACTTC. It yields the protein CASSYLTTGVWTYEQYF.

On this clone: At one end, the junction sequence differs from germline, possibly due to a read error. The DNA for the CDR3 is TGTGCCACCAATACAGGGAGTGTGACTGAAGCTTACTTT. Protein product: CATNTGSVTEAYF. The V and J genes are TRBV28 and TRBJ1-1; D is perhaps TRBD1 (6 bases). CDR1 is MDHEN, CDR2 SYDVKM, per germline. This CDR3 spans 13 amino acids.

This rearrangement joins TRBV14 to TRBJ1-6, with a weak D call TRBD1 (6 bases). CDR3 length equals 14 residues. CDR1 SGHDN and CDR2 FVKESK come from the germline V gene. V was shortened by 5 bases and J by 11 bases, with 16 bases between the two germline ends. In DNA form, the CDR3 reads TGTGCCAGCAGCTACGACAGGTCCATAACACCCCTCCACTTT. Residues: CASSYDRSITPLHF.

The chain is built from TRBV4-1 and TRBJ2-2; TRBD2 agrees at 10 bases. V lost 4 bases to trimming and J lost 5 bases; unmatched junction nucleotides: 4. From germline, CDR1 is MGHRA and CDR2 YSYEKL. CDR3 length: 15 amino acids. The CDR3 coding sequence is TGCGCCAGCAGCCTAGCGGGGGGTTGGACCGGGGAGCTGTTTTTT. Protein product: CASSLAGGWTGELFF.

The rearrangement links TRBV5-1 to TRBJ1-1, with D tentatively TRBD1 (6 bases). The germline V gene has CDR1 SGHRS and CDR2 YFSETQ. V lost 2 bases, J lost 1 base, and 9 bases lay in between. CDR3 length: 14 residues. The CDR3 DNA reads TGCGCCAGCAGCTTCGGACAGCAGAACACTGAAGCTTTCTTT. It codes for CASSFGQQNTEAFF.

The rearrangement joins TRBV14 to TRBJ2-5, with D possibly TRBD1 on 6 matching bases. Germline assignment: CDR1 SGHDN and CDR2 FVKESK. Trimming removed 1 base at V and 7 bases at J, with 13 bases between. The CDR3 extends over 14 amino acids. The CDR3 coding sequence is TGTGCCAGCAGCCAAGTAGGGGACAAGAGGACCCAGTACTTC. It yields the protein CASSQVGDKRTQYF.

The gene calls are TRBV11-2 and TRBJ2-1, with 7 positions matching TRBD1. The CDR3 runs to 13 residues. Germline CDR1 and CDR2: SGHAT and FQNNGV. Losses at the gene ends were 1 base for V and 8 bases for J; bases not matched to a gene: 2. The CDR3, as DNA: TGTGCCAGCAGCTTAGGGACAGGAGATGAGCAGTTCTTC. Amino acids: CASSLGTGDEQFF.

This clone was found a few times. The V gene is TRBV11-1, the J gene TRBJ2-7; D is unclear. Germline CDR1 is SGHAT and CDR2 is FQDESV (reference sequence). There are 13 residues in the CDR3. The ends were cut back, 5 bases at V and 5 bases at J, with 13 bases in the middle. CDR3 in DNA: TGTGCCAGCAGCCTGACAAGGAAGAACGAGCAGTACTTC. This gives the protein CASSLTRKNEQYF.

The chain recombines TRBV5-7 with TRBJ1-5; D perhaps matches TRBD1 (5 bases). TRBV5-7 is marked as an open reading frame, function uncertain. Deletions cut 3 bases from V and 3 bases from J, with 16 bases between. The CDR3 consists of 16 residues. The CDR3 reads CASSSRGTGDNQPQHF. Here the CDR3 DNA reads TGTGCCAGCAGCTCACGGGGTACGGGGGACAATCAGCCCCAGCATTTT.